The 27 T cell receptor beta chains listed next were all sequenced from one sample in a study of Ad26.COV2.S vaccination and SARS-CoV-2 variants. Sequencing used immunoSEQ multiplex PCR; TCRdb keeps in-frame clones, though not all of them. Of 320,000 or so clones listed, roughly 88% are singletons. Treatment indicated: about 20 received Ad26.COV2.S at low or high dose, single or two shots; roughly five received placebo; per-sample allocation not given. On day 63 after the first injection, vaccine and placebo recipients gave samples. The source was peripheral blood, collected in a trial of Ad26.COV2.S vaccine versus placebo. These receptors were collected from a person aged 18-60 years who received the Ad26.COV2.S COVID-19 vaccine or a placebo.

This clone has a single count. The rearrangement links TRBV3-1 (or the pseudogene TRBV3-2) to TRBJ2-1; D may be TRBD1 or TRBD2 (5 bases each). Trimming removed 3 bases from V and 5 bases from J, with 20 bases in between. The germline V gene encodes CDR1 LGHDT and CDR2 YNNKEL (reference sequence). CDR3 length equals 17 residues. As DNA, the CDR3 is TGTGCCAGCAGCCAGGCTCTAACCGGGACCTCGGACAATGAGCAGTTCTTC. Translating gives CASSQALTGTSDNEQFF.

This sequence joins TRBV9 and TRBJ1-1; TRBD1 agrees at 8 bases. Germline trimming cut 3 bases from V and 2 bases from J; bases unmatched to any gene: 6. Germline V gene sequence: CDR1 SGDLS, CDR2 YYNGEE. This CDR3 has 15 residues. DNA of the CDR3: TGTGCCAGCAGCGCCGGGACAGGCCCTAACACTGAAGCTTTCTTT. Translating gives CASSAGTGPNTEAFF.

This chain connects TRBV20-1 to TRBJ1-2; D might be TRBD1 (5 bases). This CDR3 spans 11 amino acids. Germline CDR1 reads DFQATT; CDR2 reads SNEGSKA (reference sequence). V was trimmed by 3 bases and J by 3 bases, leaving 5 bases between them. The CDR3 loop is CSARTDYGYTF. In DNA, the CDR3 is TGCAGTGCTAGGACAGACTATGGCTACACCTTC.

V is TRBV27 and J is TRBJ2-5, with 9 bases that match TRBD2. This CDR3 spans 17 amino acids. The ends lost 6 bases at V and 3 bases at J; junction bases unmatched: 14. Looked up from germline, CDR1 is MNHEY and CDR2 is SMNVEV (reference sequence). The CDR3 here is CASRRYSLAGREETQYF. CDR3 nucleotides: TGTGCCAGCAGACGCTACTCCCTAGCGGGGAGGGAAGAGACCCAGTACTTC.

The genes are TRBV6-5 and TRBJ1-2; possibly TRBD1 for D (6 bases). CDR3 size: 13 residues. The V end lost 3 bases, the J end lost 6 bases, and 11 bases lay between the germline ends. Per the germline V gene, CDR1 is MNHEY and CDR2 is SVGAGI. The CDR3 spells CASSYTGIDGYTF. CDR3 sequence (DNA): TGTGCCAGCAGTTATACAGGGATCGATGGCTACACCTTC.

This clone was detected only a few times. The chain employs TRBV2 and TRBJ1-1; D is perhaps TRBD1 (5 bases). Trimming took off 7 bases at V and 2 bases at J, with 14 bases between the two ends. Germline V gene lookup returns CDR1 SNHLY and CDR2 FYNNEI. The CDR3 has 14 amino acids. In nucleotides, the CDR3 is TGTGCCAGCACTTTACAGGAGGTTAACACTGAAGCTTTCTTT. This encodes CASTLQEVNTEAFF.

The genes are TRBV7-2 and TRBJ2-3; 13 bases align to TRBD2. Trimming took 6 bases from V and 3 from J; bases not matched to a gene: 0. The CDR3 totals 14 residues. In germline, CDR1 is SGHTA, CDR2 FQGNSA. CDR3 region: CASRLAGGTDTQYF. DNA for the CDR3: TGTGCCAGCAGACTAGCGGGGGGGACAGATACGCAGTATTTT.

This clone appeared a few times. V usage is TRBV3-1 (or the pseudogene TRBV3-2) and J usage is TRBJ2-1; D not certain. V lost 4 bases, J lost 3 bases, and 7 bases lay in between. Germline-derived CDR1 and CDR2 are LGHDT and YNNKEL (reference sequence). The CDR3 totals 13 residues. The CDR3 DNA reads as TGTGCCAGCAGCCGCTGGGGCTACAATGAGCAGTTCTTC. Encoded protein: CASSRWGYNEQFF.

This chain connects TRBV7-9 to TRBJ2-5, with 9 bases fitting TRBD2. V was pared by 4 bases and J by 1 base, with 4 bases of the junction left unmatched. The CDR3 sequence is 15 residues long. The germline V gene encodes CDR1 SEHNR and CDR2 FQNEAQ (reference sequence). The CDR3 here is CASSYSGGIQETQYF. The CDR3, as DNA: TGTGCCAGCAGCTATAGCGGGGGCATCCAAGAGACCCAGTACTTC.

In this sample, this clone turned up a few times. This chain joins TRBV7-9 and TRBJ1-3, with a possible D match to TRBD1 (6 bases). Per germline, CDR1 SEHNR and CDR2 FQNEAQ (reference sequence). The CDR3 is 21 amino acids. V lost 7 bases, J lost 0 bases, and 31 bases lay in between. The CDR3 nucleotides read TGTGCCAGCACCTCCCGCTGGGGAAAGGGGGGATACTCCCGCTCTGGAAACACCATATATTTT. It yields the protein CASTSRWGKGGYSRSGNTIYF.

The rearrangement joins TRBV30 to TRBJ1-1, with D possibly matching TRBD1 (5 bases). Trimming took 5 bases from V and 3 from J, leaving 13 bases between them. The CDR3 covers 13 residues. CDR1 and CDR2 (germline): GTSNPN, SVGIG (reference sequence). CDR3 bases: TGTGCCTGGCAGGGAGGGGATTACACTGAAGCTTTCTTT. This sequence encodes CAWQGGDYTEAFF.

This chain joins TRBV10-3 and TRBJ2-5, with a weak D call TRBD1 (5 bases). V was trimmed by 2 bases and J by 2 bases, leaving 15 bases between them. From germline, CDR1 is ENHRY and CDR2 SYGVKD. CDR3 size: 16 residues. CDR3: CAISEPSRGRQETQYF. Written as DNA, the CDR3 is TGTGCCATCAGTGAGCCGAGTAGGGGCCGACAAGAGACCCAGTACTTC.

The CDR3 bases are TGTGCCAGCAGTGAATTGGGCACTCAAGAGACCCAGTACTTC. It encodes CASSELGTQETQYF. V and J are TRBV25-1 and TRBJ2-5, with D unclear. This CDR3 is built from 14 residues. Germline V lookup: CDR1 MGHDK, CDR2 SYGVNS. Trimming stripped 1 base from V and 2 bases from J, with 8 bases between.

CDR3 DNA sequence: TGTGCCAGCTCACCAAATCGGGAGTCGGTCCTCGACTTTTTT. Translation gives CASSPNRESVLDFF. The V gene is TRBV18, the J gene TRBJ1-4; D not certain. V lost 2 bases and J 17 bases, leaving 21 bases between the germline ends. This CDR3 has 14 residues. Germline lookup yields CDR1 KGHSH and CDR2 LQKENI.

The chain combines TRBV4-3 with TRBJ1-1; no clear D. Trimming took 0 bases from V and 0 from J, leaving 11 bases between them. This CDR3 has 16 amino acids. Germline CDR1 LGHNA, CDR2 YSLEER. The DNA of the CDR3 is TGCGCCAGCAGCCAAGACTCCCTCATTGTGAACACTGAAGCTTTCTTT. Its protein product is CASSQDSLIVNTEAFF.

The gene calls are TRBV7-9 and TRBJ1-1; 9 bases line up with TRBD1. This CDR3 has 15 amino acids. V lost 4 bases and J lost 6; bases outside the gene matches: 9. Germline assignment: CDR1 SEHNR and CDR2 FQNEAQ (reference sequence). CDR3 in amino acids: CASSSLDRGSSEAFF. CDR3 sequence (DNA): TGTGCCAGCAGCTCCCTGGACAGGGGATCGTCTGAAGCTTTCTTT.

This clone has a single count. The chain recombines TRBV7-2 with TRBJ2-1; 7 bases match TRBD2. The V segment lost 5 bases and the J segment 10 bases; nucleotides outside the gene matches: 8. Per the germline V gene, CDR1 is SGHTA and CDR2 is FQGNSA. The CDR3 is made up of 13 amino acids. CDR3: CASSTVEREEQFF. CDR3 in DNA: TGTGCCAGCAGCACAGTGGAGCGGGAAGAGCAGTTCTTC.

The chain carries TRBV19 and TRBJ1-5; no definite D call. The CDR3 is 14 residues long. The V end lost 3 bases, the J end lost 4 bases, and 10 bases lay between the germline ends. CDR1 is LNHDA and CDR2 is SQIVND in the germline V gene (reference sequence). This CDR3 reads CASSIWDVNQPQHF. CDR3 nucleotides: TGTGCCAGTAGTATTTGGGATGTTAATCAGCCCCAGCATTTT.

This rearrangement joins TRBV27 to TRBJ2-7; 12 nucleotides align to TRBD1. Germline V gene data show CDR1 as MNHEY and CDR2 as SMNVEV (reference sequence). J lost 5 bases, V lost 6 bases, and 8 bases had no gene match. This CDR3 region has 15 residues. The CDR3 DNA follows: TGTGCCAGCAGATATCTAGGGACAGGGGGCGACGAGCAGTACTTC. It yields the protein CASRYLGTGGDEQYF.

The chain uses TRBV6-5 and TRBJ2-7; 8 bases are a match to TRBD2. The ends lost 7 bases at V and 2 bases at J; junction bases unmatched: 10. The CDR3 runs to 15 residues. From germline, CDR1 is MNHEY and CDR2 SVGAGI. The CDR3 nucleotides read TGTGCCAGCACTAAGGGGCTAGCGGGTACCTACGAGCAGTACTTC. Its translation: CASTKGLAGTYEQYF.

The chain joins TRBV7-9 to TRBJ2-2, with D perhaps given as TRBD1 or TRBD2 (5 bases each). The length of the CDR3 is 15 residues. In germline, CDR1 is SEHNR, CDR2 FQNEAQ (reference sequence). V lost 2 bases, J lost 0 bases, and 7 bases lay in between. The CDR3 nucleotides read TGTGCCAGCAGCTTAATGGGACCGAACACCGGGGAGCTGTTTTTT. This codes for CASSLMGPNTGELFF. Full variable domain (missing parts from reference TRBV7-9 and TRBJ2-2): DTGVSQNPRHKITKRGQNVTFRCDPISEHNRLYWYRQTLGQGPEFLTYFQNEAQLEKSRLLSDRFSAERPKGSFSTLEIQRTEQGDSAMYLCASSLMGPNTGELFFGEGSRLTVL.

This chain links TRBV30 with TRBJ2-3; D call uncertain. The V end lost 0 bases, the J end lost 6 bases, and 16 bases lay between the germline ends. Per germline, CDR1 GTSNPN and CDR2 SVGIG (reference sequence). The CDR3 loop spans 15 amino acids. The CDR3 sequence is CAWSVEAGMYDTQYF. CDR3 nucleotides: TGTGCCTGGAGTGTCGAAGCAGGAATGTACGATACGCAGTATTTT.

The chain uses TRBV6-5 and TRBJ2-1; 8 bases are a match to TRBD1. The junction had 11 bases not matched to a gene; V was cut back by 10 bases and J by 3 bases. CDR3 length equals 15 residues. Germline CDR1 reads MNHEY; CDR2 reads SVGAGI. The CDR3 DNA follows: TGTGCCACCGAGGGCCAGGGGGCAAACTACAATGAGCAGTTCTTC. It yields the protein CATEGQGANYNEQFF.

The sample holds one count of this clone. This specimen includes other DNA sequences encoding the same CDR3. V usage is TRBV6-2 or TRBV6-3 and J usage is TRBJ2-1; D gene ambiguous. Germline values: CDR1 MNHEY, CDR2 SVGEGT. This CDR3 has 11 amino acids. Trimming stripped 5 bases from V and 6 bases from J, with 5 bases between. CDR3 DNA: TGTGCCAGCAGTCCCCTCAATGAGCAGTTCTTC. Translating gives CASSPLNEQFF.

This clone showed up just once. This chain uses TRBV19 with TRBJ1-5, with D maybe TRBD1 (5 bases). The CDR3 contains 14 residues. The V gene lost 3 bases and the J gene lost 7 bases, with 13 bases spanning the gap. The V gene's germline CDR1 is LNHDA and CDR2 SQIVND (reference sequence). CDR3 amino acids: CASSIYMKGQPQHF. CDR3 DNA: TGTGCCAGTAGTATCTATATGAAGGGGCAGCCCCAGCATTTT. Supplemented by reference TRBV19 and TRBJ1-5, the full variable domain reads DGGITQSPKYLFRKEGQNVTLSCEQNLNHDAMYWYRQDPGQGLRLIYYSQIVNDFQKGDIAEGYSVSREKKESFPLTVTSAQKNPTAFYLCASSIYMKGQPQHFGDGTRLSIL.

The J gene is TRBJ1-4, the V gene TRBV18, with 7 positions matching TRBD1. With 4 bases clipped from V and 5 bases from J, the junction kept 4 bases outside the gene matches. This CDR3 contains 14 residues. Per the germline V gene, CDR1 is KGHSH and CDR2 is LQKENI. CDR3 protein: CASSQGARNEKLFF. CDR3 in DNA: TGTGCCAGCTCACAGGGGGCCCGGAATGAAAAACTGTTTTTT.

The rearrangement uses TRBV2 and TRBJ1-5; TRBD1 matches 7 bases. This CDR3 has 14 residues. J was trimmed by 0 bases and V by 5 bases; bases with no gene match: 1. In germline, CDR1 is SNHLY, CDR2 FYNNEI. In DNA, the CDR3 is TGTGCCAGCAGTAGGGGGCATAGCAATCAGCCCCAGCATTTT. Translated: CASSRGHSNQPQHF.